The 8 T cell receptor beta chains reported below all come from one sample, sequenced in a study of metastatic and nonmetastatic thyroid tumors (dated by TCRdb to about 2020). Libraries were constructed by PCR. Sequencing was performed on an Illumina HiSeq 4000. Starting from the raw public reads, TCRdb applied fastp trimming at Q25, assembled clones with MiXCR and retained in-frame beta chains. This sample is represented by about 85,000 clones; roughly 8.6% of them were singletons. Together, the top ten hold more than 8% of the sample. No treatment had been received by any patient before thyroid surgery. Sequencing was performed on blood. Source of these receptors: a female donor with papillary thyroid cancer or a benign thyroid nodule (not recorded which). Some clones in this sample may be carry-over from other donors' samples.

This clone appeared many times. The chain is built from TRBV18 and TRBJ1-1; no clear D. V was cut by 6 bases and J by 1 base, with 9 bases left in between. The length of the CDR3 is 13 residues. Germline-derived CDR1 and CDR2 are KGHSH and LQKENI. The CDR3 region has the DNA TGTGCCAGCTCTCAGGACCCGAACACTGAAGCTTTCTTT. It encodes CASSQDPNTEAFF.

Many counts were recorded for this clone. The chain links TRBV19 to TRBJ1-5, with D tentatively TRBD1 (5 bases). Germline V gene lookup returns CDR1 LNHDA and CDR2 SQIVND (reference sequence). The germline V and J ends were trimmed by 5 bases and 15 bases, with 14 bases remaining between them. There are 11 residues in the CDR3. CDR3 nucleotide sequence: TGTGCCAGTAGTCGGGACCTACTGTGGCATTTT. As protein: CASSRDLLWHF.

The V and J genes are TRBV12-3 or TRBV12-4 and TRBJ2-7; 10 bases are a match to TRBD1. The CDR3 length is 14 residues. The junction had 5 bases not matched to a gene; V was cut back by 7 bases and J by 2 bases. The CDR3 bases are TGTGCCAGCACCACGGGACAGGGGACCTACGAGCAGTACTTC. Translated: CASTTGQGTYEQYF.

This clone was picked up many times. The rearrangement links TRBV11-2 to TRBJ2-1; D is possibly TRBD1 (6 bases). Trimming stripped 1 base from V and 5 bases from J, with 12 bases between. Germline CDR1 is SGHAT and CDR2 is FQNNGV. The CDR3 runs 15 residues. In DNA form, the CDR3 reads TGTGCCAGCAGCTTAGGGGGGCCAGCGGACAATGAGCAGTTCTTC. Its protein is CASSLGGPADNEQFF.

In this sample, this clone turned up many times. V gene TRBV9 combines with J gene TRBJ2-7, with 8 bases aligning to TRBD1. This CDR3 contains 15 residues. J was trimmed by 2 bases and V by 0 bases; bases with no gene match: 4. Per germline, CDR1 SGDLS and CDR2 YYNGEE. The CDR3: CASSVGGQAPYEQYF. The CDR3, as DNA: TGTGCCAGCAGCGTAGGGGGACAGGCCCCCTACGAGCAGTACTTC.

Ten or more counts support this clone. The chain combines TRBV4-1 with TRBJ2-1, with 9 bases lining up with TRBD2. Germline loops: CDR1 MGHRA, CDR2 YSYEKL. V shed 0 bases and J 7 bases; nucleotides not matched to a gene: 13. The CDR3 is 18 residues long. CDR3 coding DNA: TGCGCCAGCAGCCAAGACTTTTGGGCGGGGGGGCGGCGAAATGAGCAGTTCTTC. Its protein product is CASSQDFWAGGRRNEQFF.

In its sample, this clone was seen many times. The chain carries TRBV6-1 and TRBJ2-7; 10 bases map to TRBD1. The CDR3 contains 16 residues. J lost 5 bases, V lost 8 bases, and 15 bases had no gene match. Per germline, CDR1 MNHNS and CDR2 SASEGT. Written as DNA, the CDR3 is TGTGCCAGCCAACCACTCCCCGGGACAGGGGTTAACGAGCAGTACTTC. This sequence encodes CASQPLPGTGVNEQYF.

This clone was counted only a few times. This may come from a read error, since a much larger clone is one base off. CDR3 DNA: TGTGCCAGCAGACGCCCGGGACAGGGGGGGTCACCCCTCCGCTTT. It translates to CASRRPGQGGSPLRF. The J gene is TRBJ1-6, the V gene TRBV7-9, with TRBD1 matching over 11 bases. This CDR3 is 15 amino acids long. In germline, CDR1 is SEHNR, CDR2 FQNEAQ (reference sequence). The whole variable domain, remainder taken from reference TRBV7-9 and TRBJ1-6, is DTGVSQNPRHKITKRGQNVTFRCDPISEHNRLYWYRQTLGQGPEFLTYFQNEAQLEKSRLLSDRFSAERPKGSFSTLEIQRTEQGDSAMYLCASRRPGQGGSPLRFGNGTRLTVT.